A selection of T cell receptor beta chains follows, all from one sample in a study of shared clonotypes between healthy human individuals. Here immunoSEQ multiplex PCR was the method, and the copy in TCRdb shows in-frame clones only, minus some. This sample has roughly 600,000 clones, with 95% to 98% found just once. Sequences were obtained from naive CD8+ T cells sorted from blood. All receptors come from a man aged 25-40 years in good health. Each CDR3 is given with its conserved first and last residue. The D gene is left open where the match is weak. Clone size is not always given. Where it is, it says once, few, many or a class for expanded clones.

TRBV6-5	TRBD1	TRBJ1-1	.	CASSYARTGTEAFF	TGTGCCAGCAGTTACGCACGGACAGGGACTGAAGCTTTCTTT
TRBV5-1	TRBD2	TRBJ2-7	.	CASSSGTSGTYEQYF	TGCGCCAGCAGCTCGGGGACTAGCGGTACCTACGAGCAGTACTTC
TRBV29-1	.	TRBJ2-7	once	CSVEDWESGEQYF	TGCAGCGTTGAGGATTGGGAGTCTGGGGAGCAGTACTTC
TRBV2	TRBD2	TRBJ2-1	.	CASYSGSKDEQFF	TGTGCCAGTTATAGCGGGAGTAAGGATGAGCAGTTCTTC
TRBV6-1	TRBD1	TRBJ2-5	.	CASSAGQAWAQYF	TGTGCCAGCAGTGCCGGACAGGCATGGGCCCAGTACTTC
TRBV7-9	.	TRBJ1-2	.	CASSSTTGPLNYGYTF	TGCGCCAGCAGCTCAACCACGGGACCCCTGAACTATGGCTACACCTTC
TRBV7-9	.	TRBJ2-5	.	CASSPPGRTEETQYF	TGTGCCAGCAGCCCCCCTGGGCGGACCGAAGAGACCCAGTACTTC
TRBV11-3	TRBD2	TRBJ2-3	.	CASSQGRVDTQYF	TGTGCCAGCAGTCAAGGGAGGGTAGATACGCAGTATTTT
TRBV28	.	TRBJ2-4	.	CASSGGGVVNIQYF	TGTGCCAGCAGTGGGGGGGGCGTAGTAAACATTCAGTACTTC
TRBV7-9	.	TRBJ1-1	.	CASSLVPGTEAFF	TGTGCCAGCAGCTTAGTTCCGGGGACTGAAGCTTTCTTT
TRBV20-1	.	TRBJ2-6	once	CSATTDYVLTF	TGCAGTGCTACGACAGACTACGTCCTGACTTTC
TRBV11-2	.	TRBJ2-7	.	CASSLAANPYEQYF	TGTGCCAGCAGCTTAGCGGCTAACCCCTACGAGCAGTACTTC
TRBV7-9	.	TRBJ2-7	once	CASRTTGTDPAGGPYEQYF	TGTGCCAGCAGAACTACCGGGACAGACCCCGCCGGGGGGCCCTACGAGCAGTACTTC
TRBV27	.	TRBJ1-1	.	CASSLNFGTVNTEAFF	TGTGCCAGCAGTTTGAATTTCGGGACGGTGAATACTGAAGCTTTCTTT
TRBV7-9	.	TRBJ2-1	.	CASSLYNYEQFF	TGTGCCAGCAGCTTATACAATTATGAGCAGTTCTTC
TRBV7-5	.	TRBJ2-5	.	CARSIGETQYF	TGTGCCAGAAGCATCGGAGAGACCCAGTACTTC
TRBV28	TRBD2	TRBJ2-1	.	CASSSFSGRDEQFF	TGTGCCAGCAGTTCCTTTAGCGGGAGGGATGAGCAGTTCTTC
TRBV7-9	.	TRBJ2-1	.	CASSSPGQAVSEQFF	TGTGCCAGCAGCTCCCCGGGCCAAGCCGTCAGTGAGCAGTTCTTC
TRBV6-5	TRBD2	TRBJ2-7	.	CASSYPSGAIEQYF	TGTGCCAGCAGTTACCCCAGCGGGGCGATTGAGCAGTACTTC
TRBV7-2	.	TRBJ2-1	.	CASSSSGESSYNEQFF	TGTGCCAGCAGCTCGTCGGGAGAAAGCTCCTACAATGAGCAGTTCTTC
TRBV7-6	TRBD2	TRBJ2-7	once	CASSLGASGSSYEQYF	TGTGCCAGCAGCTTAGGAGCTAGCGGGAGTTCCTACGAGCAGTACTTC
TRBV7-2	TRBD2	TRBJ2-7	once	CASSGGDGLYEQYF	TGTGCCAGCAGCGGGGGGGACGGGCTCTACGAGCAGTACTTC
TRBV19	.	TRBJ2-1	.	CASSIDLYLNRSDEQFF	TGTGCCAGTAGTATAGATCTATATTTGAACAGGTCGGATGAGCAGTTCTTC
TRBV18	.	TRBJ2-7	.	CASSPGPSSYEQYF	TGTGCCAGCTCACCAGGTCCTAGCTCCTACGAGCAGTACTTC
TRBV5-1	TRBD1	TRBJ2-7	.	CASSLEDRAFEQYF	TGCGCCAGCAGCTTGGAGGACAGGGCTTTCGAGCAGTACTTC
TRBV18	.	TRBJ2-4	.	CASSPGRILAKNIQYF	TGTGCCAGCTCACCGGGACGGATTCTAGCCAAAAACATTCAGTACTTC
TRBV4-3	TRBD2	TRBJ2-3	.	CASSPQGLADTDTQYF	TGCGCCAGCAGCCCCCAGGGACTAGCGGACACAGATACGCAGTATTTT
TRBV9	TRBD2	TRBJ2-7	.	CASSVGSSGSYEQYF	TGTGCCAGCAGCGTTGGGTCTAGCGGTTCCTACGAGCAGTACTTC
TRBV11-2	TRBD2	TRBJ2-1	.	CASSLRIAGAYNEQFF	TGTGCCAGCAGCCTACGCATAGCGGGAGCCTACAATGAGCAGTTCTTC
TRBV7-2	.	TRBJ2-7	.	CASSLVSRTYEQYF	TGTGCCAGCAGCTTAGTTTCTAGAACCTACGAGCAGTACTTC
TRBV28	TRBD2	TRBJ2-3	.	CASSSETREGGTDTQYF	TGTGCCAGCAGTTCTGAGACCAGGGAGGGAGGCACAGATACGCAGTATTTT
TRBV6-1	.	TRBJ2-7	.	CASSEGTNPTYEQYF	TGTGCCAGCAGTGAGGGGACCAACCCAACCTACGAGCAGTACTTC
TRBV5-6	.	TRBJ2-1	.	CASSEAGTDFYNEQFF	TGTGCCAGCAGCGAAGCGGGGACAGACTTCTACAATGAGCAGTTCTTC
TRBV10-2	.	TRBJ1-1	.	CASSESTRSEAFF	TGCGCCAGCAGTGAGTCGACAAGGTCTGAAGCTTTCTTT
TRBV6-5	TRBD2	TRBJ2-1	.	CASSYSSGRAPIFF	TGTGCCAGCAGTTACTCTAGCGGGAGGGCCCCTATCTTCTTC
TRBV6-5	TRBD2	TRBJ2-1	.	CASSSLAGPYNEQFF	TGTGCCAGCAGTTCCTTAGCGGGACCCTACAATGAGCAGTTCTTC
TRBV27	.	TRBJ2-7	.	CASSLLGSEQYF	TGTGCCAGCAGTTTATTGGGGTCCGAGCAGTACTTC
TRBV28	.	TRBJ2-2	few	CASSLYTGELFF	TGTGCCAGCAGTTTATACACCGGGGAGCTGTTTTTT
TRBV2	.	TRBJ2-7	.	CASSFAGPYEQYF	TGTGCCAGCAGTTTCGCGGGGCCCTACGAGCAGTACTTC
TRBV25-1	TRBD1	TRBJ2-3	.	CASSGRDRGGLNTQYF	TGTGCCAGCAGTGGACGGGACAGGGGAGGATTAAATACGCAGTATTTT
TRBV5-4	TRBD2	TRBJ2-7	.	CASSLAGGMAEGEQYF	TGTGCCAGCAGCTTAGCGGGAGGTATGGCGGAAGGCGAGCAGTACTTC
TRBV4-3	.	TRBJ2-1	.	CASKGEDGEQFF	TGCGCCAGCAAGGGGGAAGACGGTGAGCAGTTCTTC
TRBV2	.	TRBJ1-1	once	CASPLVREAFF	TGTGCCAGCCCTCTGGTGAGGGAAGCTTTCTTT
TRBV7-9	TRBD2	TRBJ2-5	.	CASSYKAAGYGETQYF	TGTGCCAGCAGTTACAAAGCAGCGGGGTACGGAGAGACCCAGTACTTC
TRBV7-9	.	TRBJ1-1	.	CASSFRRGVNTEAFF	TGTGCCAGCAGCTTTCGTAGGGGGGTGAACACTGAAGCTTTCTTT